This T cell receptor beta chain is from a study of blood T cells in healthy people across ages (dated by TCRdb to the mid-2010s). About the full investigation: In model experiments, template switching captured about one uniquely barcoded TCR beta cDNA molecule for every two T cells. The study measured age-related changes in TCR beta repertoire diversity using deep sequencing normalized with unique cDNA molecular identifiers. The donors were split into four age groups: young (average 16 years), middle-aged (roughly 40), aged (over 55) and long-lived (approximately 80). To avoid experimental bias, donors of different ages were spread randomly across the sequencing lanes. Using the same blood draw, the study looked at two additional independent replicas of 1 million unique cDNA reads for two donors, one aged 18 to 30 and the other aged 80 or older. Study-wide findings and limitations: Observed TCR beta diversity per million T cells fell roughly linearly with age, and a significant reduction was already apparent by age approximately 41. Compared with the aged group, the long-lived group had more naive CD4+ T cells, fewer expanded clones and increased TCR diversity, suggesting age selection. Observed TCR beta diversity correlated strongly with the percentage of naive T cells measured by flow cytometry. Because the CMV infection status of the donors was unknown, age-related changes in expanded clonotypes may potentially have been confounded. Conclusive comparison of naive and antigen-experienced compartments was prevented by the profiling of bulk unsorted PBMCs. Estimates of total diversity based on one million sequenced T cells were regarded as lower bounds and as underestimates.

Systemically healthy Caucasian individuals from Russia, around 38 in total and aged roughly 6 to 100 years, were included as donors. Each donor gave 9.5 to 10 milliliters of peripheral blood, drawn into EDTA-treated Vacutainer tubes. Ficoll-Paque density-gradient centrifugation was used to isolate PBMCs, with at least 7 million obtained per sample. Trizol reagent was used to extract total RNA from PBMCs, with at least 6 micrograms per sample. The percentages of naive CD45RAhigh/CD27high T cells were determined by flow cytometry on a PBMC aliquot from every donor. As concerns this clonotype: The antigen this receptor binds is unknown. The germline gene is not matched at one end of the junction; a read error may be the cause.

Library method: 5' RACE. The sequencer listed for this sample is Illumina HiSeq 2500. A second 7 to 11 cycle PCR used a sample-barcoded 5' primer and a J-beta primer mix. A unique molecular identifier was introduced onto each TCR beta cDNA molecule by a template-switch 5' adaptor carrying 12 random nucleotides. At least 3 million CDR3-containing paired-end reads were obtained from each sample. The Mint cDNA synthesis kit, primed by a TRBC-specific oligonucleotide, was used to synthesize first-strand cDNA from all RNA. After uracil-DNA glycosylase treatment, a first 18-cycle PCR used universal primers M1SS and BC2_uni_R on all cDNA. Turning to the authors' computational methods: Normalization of each sample was performed by random selection of 1 million high-quality reads, each carrying a distinct molecular identifier. Reads with shared molecular identifiers were discarded instead of being binned into consensus sequences. CDR3 identification, clonotype clustering and error correction used MiTCR with a Q25 quality threshold and the strictest error-elimination algorithm. A nonparametric unseen species model with Euler transformation was used to estimate a lower bound on total TCR beta diversity. TCRdb trimmed the raw reads at Q25, called clones with MiXCR and kept productive beta chains. Every CDR3 protein is listed once, alongside the most common genes and DNA of its rows. These V and J calls originate from TCRdb's pipeline instead of the authors' own analysis. Present in this sample are 550,000 to 800,000 distinct CDR3 sequences, 21% of which were seen just once. Roughly 3.7% of the sample belongs to the ten largest clones.

The CDR3 starts with the cysteine, ends with the phenylalanine, and has 13 residues. Solely the CDR3 DNA is kept, with 39 bases framed from the first base. The germline V gene (reference sequence) supplies CDR1 DFQATT and CDR2 SNEGSKA. This TCR derives from a man in his 70s in good health. Material for sequencing was blood. The chain joins TRBV20-1 to TRBJ2-1; the D gene is perhaps TRBD1 or TRBD2, as each covers 5 bases. TRBJ2-7 matches the DNA end more closely, so the J call is doubtful. In nucleotide form, the sequence is TGCAGTGCGTCCTCCGGGACCTCCTGCGAGCAGTACTTC. Translated, this gives CSASSGTSCEQYF.